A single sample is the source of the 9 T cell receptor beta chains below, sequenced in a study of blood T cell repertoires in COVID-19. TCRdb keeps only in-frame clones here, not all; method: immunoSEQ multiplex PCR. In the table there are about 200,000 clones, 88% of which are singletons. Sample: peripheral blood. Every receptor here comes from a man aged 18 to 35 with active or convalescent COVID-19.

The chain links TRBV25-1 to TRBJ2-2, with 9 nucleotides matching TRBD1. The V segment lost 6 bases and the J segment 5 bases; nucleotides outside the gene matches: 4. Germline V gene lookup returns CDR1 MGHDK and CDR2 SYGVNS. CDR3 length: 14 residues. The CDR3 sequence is CASSGQGKTGELFF. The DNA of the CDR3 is TGTGCCAGCAGCGGACAGGGGAAGACCGGGGAGCTGTTTTTT.

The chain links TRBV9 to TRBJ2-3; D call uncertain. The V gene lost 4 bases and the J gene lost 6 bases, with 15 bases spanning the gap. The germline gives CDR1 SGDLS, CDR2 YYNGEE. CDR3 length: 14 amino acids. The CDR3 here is CASSLSGARDTQYF. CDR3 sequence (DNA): TGTGCCAGCAGCCTTTCTGGTGCGCGTGATACGCAGTATTTT. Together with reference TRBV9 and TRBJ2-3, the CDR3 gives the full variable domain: DSGVTQTPKHLITATGQRVTLRCSPRSGDLSVYWYQQSLDQGLQFLIQYYNGEERAKGNILERFSAQQFPDLHSELNLSSLELGDSALYFCASSLSGARDTQYFGPGTRLTVL.

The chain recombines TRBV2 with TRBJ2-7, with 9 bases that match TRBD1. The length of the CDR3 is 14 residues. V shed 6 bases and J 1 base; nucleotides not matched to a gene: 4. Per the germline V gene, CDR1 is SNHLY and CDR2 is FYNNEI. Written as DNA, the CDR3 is TGTGCCAGCAGGCCGGGACAGGGATCCTACGAGCAGTACTTC. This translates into CASRPGQGSYEQYF.

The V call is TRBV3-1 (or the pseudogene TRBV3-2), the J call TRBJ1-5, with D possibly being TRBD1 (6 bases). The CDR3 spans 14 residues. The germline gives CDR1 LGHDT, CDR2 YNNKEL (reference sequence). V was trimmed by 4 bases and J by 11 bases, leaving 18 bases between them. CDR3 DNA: TGTGCCAGCAGCCGAGGGGCGGGGGCCGAGGCCCAGCATTTT. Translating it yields CASSRGAGAEAQHF.

The CDR3 nucleotides are TGTGCCACCTCTCACAGCACTGAAGCTTTCTTT. The encoded protein is CATSHSTEAFF. The chain has TRBV18 and TRBJ1-1; D remains unclear. V was cut by 10 bases and J by 4 bases, with 10 bases left in between. Germline V CDR1 and CDR2: KGHSH, LQKENI. The CDR3 spans 11 residues.

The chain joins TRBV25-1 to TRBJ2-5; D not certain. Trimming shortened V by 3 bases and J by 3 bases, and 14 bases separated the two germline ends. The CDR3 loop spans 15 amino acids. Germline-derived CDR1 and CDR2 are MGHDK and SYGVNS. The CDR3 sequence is CASSDPRPTKETQYF. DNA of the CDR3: TGTGCCAGCAGTGACCCGCGTCCTACTAAAGAGACCCAGTACTTC.

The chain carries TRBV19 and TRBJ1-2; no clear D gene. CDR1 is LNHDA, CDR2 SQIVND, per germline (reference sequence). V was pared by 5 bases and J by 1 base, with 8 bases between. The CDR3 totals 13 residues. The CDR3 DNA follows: TGTGCCAGTAGTGTTGAGAGTAACTATGGCTACACCTTC. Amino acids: CASSVESNYGYTF.

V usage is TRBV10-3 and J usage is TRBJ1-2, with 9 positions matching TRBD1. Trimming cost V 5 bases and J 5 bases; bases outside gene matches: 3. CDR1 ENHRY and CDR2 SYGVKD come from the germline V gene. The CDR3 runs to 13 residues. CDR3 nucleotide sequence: TGTGCCATCAGTTCGGACAGGGGATATGGCTACACCTTC. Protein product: CAISSDRGYGYTF.

CDR3 amino acids: CASSYGREPSYNEQFF. The CDR3, as DNA: TGTGCCAGCAGTTATGGGCGGGAGCCCTCCTACAATGAGCAGTTCTTC. V usage is TRBV6-5 and J usage is TRBJ2-1, with TRBD2 identical over 7 bases. Per the germline V gene, CDR1 is MNHEY and CDR2 is SVGAGI. The ends lost 3 bases at V and 0 bases at J; junction bases unmatched: 5. This CDR3 spans 16 amino acids.